The rows below give T cell receptor beta chains drawn from one sample of a study of blood T cell repertoires in COVID-19. Here immunoSEQ multiplex PCR was the method, and the copy in TCRdb shows in-frame clones only, minus some. This table holds around 120,000 clones, more than 65% found once. Source material: peripheral blood. These receptor sequences come from a human donor in a cohort sampled during active COVID-19. Both conserved end residues are part of each CDR3. The D gene is left open where the match is weak.

D,J,V,CDR3
TRBD2,TRBJ2-5,TRBV7-2,CASSQGLAGGPAQTQYF
TRBD2,TRBJ2-4,TRBV19,CASSRIPREVAKNIQYF
TRBD2,TRBJ2-7,TRBV7-2,CASSLAFSGSSHEQYF
.,TRBJ1-1,TRBV5-6,CASSLDGEAFF
TRBD2,TRBJ2-3,TRBV7-3,CASSPLAGSTDTQYF
.,TRBJ2-7,TRBV19,CASTPRAGNSYEQYF
.,TRBJ2-4,TRBV4-1,CASSQVGGASRYF
TRBD2,TRBJ2-3,TRBV9,CASSVASSGRGTDTQYF
.,TRBJ2-3,TRBV7-2,CASSLTSTQYF
TRBD2,TRBJ2-3,TRBV5-5,CASSLGSGRVADTQYF
TRBD1,TRBJ1-1,TRBV5-1,CASTGTGVNTEAFF
TRBD2,TRBJ2-5,TRBV9,CASSVALAEETQYF
.,TRBJ2-1,TRBV28,CASLRWGEYNEQFF
TRBD1,TRBJ2-5,TRBV6-6,CASSQEGQGAQTQYF
TRBD1,TRBJ1-4,TRBV11-2,CASTLGQGNVNEKLFF
.,TRBJ1-1,TRBV19,CASSGRQFSNTEAFF
.,TRBJ1-2,TRBV27,CASSLAGVGGYTF
.,TRBJ1-1,TRBV18,CASSPILNTEAFF